This T cell receptor beta chain was identified in a study of early T cells in non-severe SARS-CoV-2 infection. Background on the study: The authors sequenced bulk RNA from unsorted whole blood, leaving chains unpaired. Study-wide results and caveats: Matching against VDJdb likely underestimated virus-specific expansions, favoring anti-spike CD8.

This clonotype turned up a few times. The antigen is not known. The CDR3 has 15 amino acids. Germline V gene lookup returns CDR1 SEHNR and CDR2 FQNEAQ (reference sequence). Losses at the gene ends were 4 bases for V and 4 bases for J; bases not matched to a gene: 9. Attached unique molecular identifiers marked individual cDNA molecules. TCRdb fed the 5' RACE reads into MiXCR, producing one record per CDR3 protein. The top ten hold approximately 9.8% of the sample, which has tens of thousands of distinct CDR3 sequences, 6.5% to 9% seen once. Material: whole blood. The receptor was derived from an adult who was a healthcare worker with PCR-confirmed SARS-CoV-2 infection or an uninfected control (not recorded which). V usage is TRBV7-9 and J usage is TRBJ1-2, with 7 bases lining up with TRBD1. For the CDR3, the DNA is TGTGCCAGCAGCTCAACTGAGACAGGGATCTATGGCTACACCTTC. Its protein is CASSSTETGIYGYTF.